Following are 18 T cell receptor beta chains from one sample sequenced in a study of vaccination and CD4 T cells after COVID-19. The Oncomine TCR Beta short-read assay generated sequence data from the DNA of cultured CD4+ T cells. TCRdb ran MiXCR on the PCR reads and lists one entry per CDR3 protein. The table lists about 26,000 distinct CDR3 sequences, 35% to 50% of them singletons. Time point indicated: late sampling 161 to 241 days after vaccination in three convalescent patients. Treatment given: approximately nine-day PBMC culture with coronavirus spike peptide pools or control peptides (ViraFEST assay). For these receptors, no antigen is known. The sequencing used CD4+ T cells from blood, cultured in vitro, collected about 7 months after SARS-CoV-2 vaccination. The receptor set was obtained from a human donor who had recovered from COVID-19.

This chain connects TRBV29-1 to TRBJ1-2; no reliable D call. This CDR3 comprises 12 residues. The germline gives CDR1 SQVTM, CDR2 ANQGSEA. V lost 7 bases to trimming and J lost 1 base, with 10 bases between them. In DNA, the CDR3 is TGCAGCGGACGCCTTAATAACTATGGCTACACCTTC. This translates into CSGRLNNYGYTF.

This clonotype has a handful of counts. The chain recombines TRBV6-1 with TRBJ1-6; the match to TRBD1 covers 8 bases. The V and J ends lost 6 bases and 9 bases, in that order; junction bases with no gene match: 4. Germline loops: CDR1 MNHNS, CDR2 SASEGT. The CDR3 consists of 13 residues. CDR3 sequence: CASRNRGGSPLHF. In DNA form, the CDR3 reads TGTGCCAGCAGAAACAGGGGGGGTTCACCCCTCCACTTT.

CDR3: CASSPAGGRANVLTF. The CDR3 nucleotides read TGTGCCAGCAGCCCAGCCGGGGGTAGGGCCAACGTCCTGACTTTC. The chain has TRBV7-9 and TRBJ2-6; weak D call: TRBD2 (6 bases). The CDR3 spans 15 residues. V dropped 5 bases and J dropped 5 bases, with 13 bases sitting between them. CDR1 is SEHNR and CDR2 is FQNEAQ in the germline V gene (reference sequence).

V gene TRBV20-1 combines with J gene TRBJ1-2; D not resolved. Per the germline V gene, CDR1 is DFQATT and CDR2 is SNEGSKA (reference sequence). The CDR3 runs 17 residues. The V end lost 6 bases, the J end lost 2 bases, and 25 bases lay between the germline ends. The CDR3 coding sequence is TGCAGTGCCCCCCGAGGAGGCACCCATACGGAAAACTATGGCTACACCTTC. This translates into CSAPRGGTHTENYGYTF.

The chain links TRBV28 to TRBJ2-1; no clear D. V gave up 6 bases and J gave up 5 bases, with 11 bases separating them. Germline V gene data show CDR1 as MDHEN and CDR2 as SYDVKM. The CDR3 length is 13 residues. In DNA form, the CDR3 reads TGTGCCAGCAGCCGCTACCGGGACAATGAGCAGTTCTTC. The encoded protein is CASSRYRDNEQFF.

This rearrangement joins TRBV15 to TRBJ1-1, with 8 bases that match TRBD1. The CDR3 runs to 13 residues. Germline values: CDR1 LNHNV, CDR2 YYDKDF (reference sequence). J lost 7 bases, V lost 1 base, and 2 bases had no gene match. Here the CDR3 reads CATSRGDRREAFF. DNA of the CDR3: TGTGCCACCAGCAGAGGGGACAGGCGTGAAGCTTTCTTT.

This clonotype was counted between two and nine times. V and J are TRBV20-1 and TRBJ2-5; TRBD1 or TRBD2 may be the D gene (6 bases each). The CDR3 extends over 13 amino acids. Germline V CDR1 and CDR2: DFQATT, SNEGSKA (reference sequence). Trimming removed 3 bases from V and 2 bases from J, with 10 bases in between. The CDR3 loop reads CSASWGAQETQYF. DNA for the CDR3: TGCAGTGCTAGCTGGGGGGCTCAAGAGACCCAGTACTTC.

The chain employs TRBV7-3 and TRBJ2-1; the match to TRBD2 covers 11 bases. CDR1 is SGHTA, CDR2 FQGTGA, per germline. V gave up 6 bases and J gave up 8 bases; unmatched junction bases: 9. This CDR3 spans 15 amino acids. DNA of the CDR3: TGTGCCAGCAGTATTAGCGGGAGGGCCAGCGATGAGCAGTTCTTC. The encoded protein is CASSISGRASDEQFF. Complete variable domain (other parts from reference TRBV7-3 and TRBJ2-1): GAGVSQTPSNKVTEKGKYVELRCDPISGHTALYWYRQSLGQGPEFLIYFQGTGAADDSGLPNDRFFAVRPEGSVSTLKIQRTERGDSAVYLCASSISGRASDEQFFGPGTRLTVL.

This clonotype was observed a few times. The chain employs TRBV7-2 and TRBJ1-5; 9 bases are a match to TRBD1. This CDR3 is 13 amino acids long. Trimming removed 4 bases from V and 6 bases from J; junction bases left unmatched: 1. Germline V gene lookup returns CDR1 SGHTA and CDR2 FQGNSA. CDR3 loop: CASSSGQGQPQHF. CDR3 bases: TGTGCCAGCAGCTCGGGACAGGGTCAGCCCCAGCATTTT.

This clonotype showed up just a few times. V gene TRBV20-1 combines with J gene TRBJ1-1; no reliable D call. V was trimmed by 6 bases and J by 1 base, leaving 15 bases between them. The CDR3 is 14 amino acids. The germline gives CDR1 DFQATT, CDR2 SNEGSKA (reference sequence). The CDR3 spells CSAYPGESNTEAFF. The CDR3 DNA is TGCAGTGCCTACCCCGGGGAATCGAACACTGAAGCTTTCTTT.

The rearrangement uses TRBV7-3 and TRBJ2-2, with 9 nucleotides matching TRBD2. The CDR3 contains 16 residues. Germline values: CDR1 SGHTA, CDR2 FQGTGA. Unmatched junction bases numbered 6, after V lost 1 base and J lost 6 bases. CDR3 protein: CASSLIGSGRSGELFF. The CDR3 DNA sequence: TGTGCCAGCAGCTTAATTGGCAGCGGGAGGTCCGGGGAGCTGTTTTTT. Looking up the rest from reference TRBV7-3 and TRBJ2-2 gives the full variable domain: GAGVSQTPSNKVTEKGKYVELRCDPISGHTALYWYRQSLGQGPEFLIYFQGTGAADDSGLPNDRFFAVRPEGSVSTLKIQRTERGDSAVYLCASSLIGSGRSGELFFGEGSRLTVL.

CDR3: CSARRLAGFHEQFF. For the CDR3, the DNA is TGCAGTGCTAGGAGACTAGCGGGTTTTCATGAGCAGTTCTTC. The chain carries TRBV20-1 and TRBJ2-1; 10 bases are shared with TRBD2. Germline values: CDR1 DFQATT, CDR2 SNEGSKA (reference sequence). V lost 3 bases to trimming and J lost 8 bases; unmatched junction nucleotides: 7. CDR3 length: 14 residues.

This clonotype was detected a few times. This rearrangement joins TRBV29-1 to TRBJ2-3, with 10 bases matching TRBD2. The germline V gene has CDR1 SQVTM and CDR2 ANQGSEA. This CDR3 contains 14 residues. J was trimmed by 2 bases and V by 6 bases; bases with no gene match: 5. DNA for the CDR3: TGCAGCGTGAAGCGGGAGGGGGCCACAGATACGCAGTATTTT. Its translation: CSVKREGATDTQYF.

This chain connects TRBV5-4 to TRBJ2-7; weak D call: TRBD1 (5 bases). Germline assignment: CDR1 SGHNT and CDR2 YYREEE (reference sequence). Trimming removed 0 bases at V and 6 bases at J, with 13 bases between. The CDR3 runs 14 residues. The CDR3 bases are TGTGCCAGCAGCTTGGAGGGAAGGGGTCGCGAGCAGTACTTC. Translation: CASSLEGRGREQYF. Complete variable domain (other parts from reference TRBV5-4 and TRBJ2-7): ETGVTQSPTHLIKTRGQQVTLRCSSQSGHNTVSWYQQALGQGPQFIFQYYREEENGRGNFPPRFSGLQFPNYSSELNVNALELDDSALYLCASSLEGRGREQYFGPGTRLTVT.

This clonotype was counted a few times. This chain uses TRBV27 with TRBJ2-1; possible D gene TRBD2, 5 bases. CDR1 MNHEY and CDR2 SMNVEV come from the germline V gene (reference sequence). V dropped 7 bases and J dropped 8 bases, with 18 bases sitting between them. The CDR3 contains 14 residues. DNA for the CDR3: TGTGCCAGCACCCGAGGGCTAGCTTTCGATGAGCAGTTCTTC. It translates to CASTRGLAFDEQFF.

The chain employs TRBV4-1 and TRBJ2-7; D perhaps matches TRBD1 (5 bases). Germline loops: CDR1 MGHRA, CDR2 YSYEKL. The V gene lost 4 bases and the J gene lost 7 bases, with 20 bases spanning the gap. The CDR3 runs to 15 residues. The CDR3 sequence: CASSRGRGWGGEQYF. Written as DNA, the CDR3 is TGCGCCAGCAGCCGGGGTAGGGGTTGGGGCGGAGAGCAGTACTTC.

In its sample, this clonotype ranks as medium-sized. The chain recombines TRBV7-6 with TRBJ1-1, with 10 positions matching TRBD1. CDR1 and CDR2 from the germline V gene are SGHVS and FNYEAQ. Germline trimming cut 4 bases from V and 1 base from J; bases unmatched to any gene: 3. The CDR3 consists of 15 residues. CDR3 amino acids: CASSSRQGANTEAFF. The CDR3 DNA reads as TGTGCCAGCAGCTCTCGACAGGGGGCGAACACTGAAGCTTTCTTT.

In its sample, this clonotype was seen a few times. This sequence joins TRBV19 and TRBJ2-1, with 8 positions matching TRBD2. This CDR3 has 14 amino acids. CDR1 is LNHDA, CDR2 SQIVND, per germline (reference sequence). With V trimmed by 2 bases and J by 9 bases, 6 bases remained unmatched. CDR3 amino acids: CASSIRGSGSEQFF. For the CDR3, the DNA is TGTGCCAGTAGTATACGCGGGAGCGGGAGTGAGCAGTTCTTC. Based on the CDR3 plus reference TRBV19 and TRBJ2-1, the full variable domain is DGGITQSPKYLFRKEGQNVTLSCEQNLNHDAMYWYRQDPGQGLRLIYYSQIVNDFQKGDIAEGYSVSREKKESFPLTVTSAQKNPTAFYLCASSIRGSGSEQFFGPGTRLTVL.